These 12 T cell receptor beta chains share one sample of origin, sequenced in a study of naive and memory T cell subsets. An equimolar mix of two oligonucleotides served as the beta constant-region primer for TRBC1 and TRBC2. TCRdb reprocessed the UMI-ligation and nested PCR reads via MiXCR and lists one record per CDR3 protein. The sample includes 150,000 or so distinct CDR3 sequences, 15% to 20% of them seen just once. The sequenced sample was naive CD4+ T cells from blood. Receptors originate from a human donor in good health.

The chain couples TRBV24-1 to TRBJ2-1, with D perhaps TRBD2 (6 bases). Germline assignment: CDR1 KGHDR and CDR2 SFDVKD. The CDR3 is made up of 13 amino acids. The ends were cut back, 5 bases at V and 8 bases at J, with 12 bases in the middle. CDR3 coding DNA: TGTGCCACCAGTGCCCCGACTAGAGATGAGCAGTTCTTC. Protein sequence: CATSAPTRDEQFF.

J is TRBJ1-6 and V is TRBV7-9; 7 bases fit TRBD1. Germline CDR1 reads SEHNR; CDR2 reads FQNEAQ (reference sequence). V shed 8 bases, J shed 9 bases, and the junction held 4 bases outside the gene matches. This CDR3 contains 12 residues. CDR3 nucleotides: TGTGCCAGCGGGACAGAAAGTTCACCCCTCCACTTT. Protein sequence: CASGTESSPLHF. Using reference TRBV7-9 and TRBJ1-6 for the parts outside the CDR3, the full variable domain is DTGVSQNPRHKITKRGQNVTFRCDPISEHNRLYWYRQTLGQGPEFLTYFQNEAQLEKSRLLSDRFSAERPKGSFSTLEIQRTEQGDSAMYLCASGTESSPLHFGNGTRLTVT.

This clonotype was seen only a few times. The V gene is TRBV14, the J gene TRBJ1-5, with D unclear. The CDR3 is 14 residues long. Germline V gives CDR1 SGHDN, CDR2 FVKESK. V was clipped by 1 base and J by 11 bases, with 15 bases between them. The CDR3, as DNA: TGTGCCAGCAGCCAAGGTGGGTCCCCCCGGGCCCAGCATTTT. Translated: CASSQGGSPRAQHF.

The chain couples TRBV15 to TRBJ1-1; the D is unclear. The V gene's germline CDR1 is LNHNV and CDR2 YYDKDF (reference sequence). The CDR3 consists of 16 residues. V lost 1 base and J 5 bases, leaving 17 bases between the germline ends. CDR3 protein: CATSRANPPKRTEAFF. The DNA of the CDR3 is TGTGCCACCAGCAGAGCCAACCCCCCTAAACGGACTGAAGCTTTCTTT.

This clonotype was counted between two and nine times. This sequence joins TRBV4-1 and TRBJ1-4; no clear D. Trimming stripped 2 bases from V and 0 bases from J, with 19 bases between. Germline CDR1 is MGHRA and CDR2 is YSYEKL. The CDR3 consists of 19 residues. In nucleotides, the CDR3 is TGCGCCAGCAGCCAACCCTGGACGGCGCCCACCTCAACTAATGAAAAACTGTTTTTT. It translates to CASSQPWTAPTSTNEKLFF.

This chain connects TRBV28 to TRBJ2-2; the D is unclear. The V gene lost 7 bases and the J gene lost 7 bases, with 16 bases spanning the gap. CDR3 length: 14 residues. Germline V gives CDR1 MDHEN, CDR2 SYDVKM. In DNA, the CDR3 is TGTGCCAGCATTGGACGTGAGAATAGCGGGGAGCTGTTTTTT. It specifies CASIGRENSGELFF.

Only a few counts were recorded for this clonotype. V and J are TRBV7-3 and TRBJ2-3, with 9 bases that match TRBD2. The CDR3 runs 15 residues. V dropped 5 bases and J dropped 4; count of bases not matched to a gene: 7. Germline lookup yields CDR1 SGHTA and CDR2 FQGTGA. The CDR3 here is CASSPTVAGADTQYF. The CDR3 nucleotides read TGTGCCAGCAGCCCCACGGTAGCGGGAGCAGATACGCAGTATTTT.

Concerning this clonotype itself: One end of the junction fails to match germline, which may point to a read error. The chain couples TRBV14 to TRBJ2-1, with 9 bases aligning to TRBD1. The CDR3 has 13 amino acids. Germline V gives CDR1 SGHDN, CDR2 FVKESK. Here the CDR3 DNA reads TGTGCCAGCAGCGTACACCGGGACAGGGAGCCGTTCTTC. It translates to CASSVHRDREPFF.

This clonotype has only a few counts. The chain couples TRBV7-2 to TRBJ2-7, with 11 bases aligning to TRBD2. Looked up from germline, CDR1 is SGHTA and CDR2 is FQGNSA. Trimming took 3 bases from V and 2 from J; bases not matched to a gene: 3. The CDR3 covers 15 residues. Written as DNA, the CDR3 is TGTGCCAGCAGCTTGACTAGCGGGGATACCTACGAGCAGTACTTC. Its translation: CASSLTSGDTYEQYF.

This clonotype was observed a handful of times. The rearrangement uses TRBV2 and TRBJ2-1; tentatively, D is TRBD2 (6 bases). The CDR3 is 14 residues long. CDR1 is SNHLY, CDR2 FYNNEI, per germline. Trimming cost V 7 bases and J 4 bases, with 14 bases left between them. For the CDR3, the DNA is TGTGCCAGCAACCGGGACTCCGGATACAATGAGCAGTTCTTC. Amino acid sequence: CASNRDSGYNEQFF.

This clonotype has ten or more counts. V usage is TRBV3-1 and J usage is TRBJ2-3; D unresolved. Trimming stripped 3 bases from V and 2 bases from J, with 9 bases between. Per germline, CDR1 LGHDT and CDR2 YNNKEL (reference sequence). There are 14 residues in the CDR3. This CDR3 reads CASSHGYPTDTQYF. The CDR3 DNA sequence: TGTGCCAGCAGCCACGGGTACCCCACAGATACGCAGTATTTT.

The rearrangement uses TRBV3-1 and TRBJ2-2; TRBD2 might be the D (6 bases). This CDR3 contains 13 residues. The ends were cut back, 4 bases at V and 6 bases at J, with 9 bases in the middle. Germline V gene data show CDR1 as LGHDT and CDR2 as YNNKEL (reference sequence). The CDR3 DNA is TGTGCCAGCAGCCTCGGAGGGTCCGGGGAGCTGTTTTTT. It translates to CASSLGGSGELFF.